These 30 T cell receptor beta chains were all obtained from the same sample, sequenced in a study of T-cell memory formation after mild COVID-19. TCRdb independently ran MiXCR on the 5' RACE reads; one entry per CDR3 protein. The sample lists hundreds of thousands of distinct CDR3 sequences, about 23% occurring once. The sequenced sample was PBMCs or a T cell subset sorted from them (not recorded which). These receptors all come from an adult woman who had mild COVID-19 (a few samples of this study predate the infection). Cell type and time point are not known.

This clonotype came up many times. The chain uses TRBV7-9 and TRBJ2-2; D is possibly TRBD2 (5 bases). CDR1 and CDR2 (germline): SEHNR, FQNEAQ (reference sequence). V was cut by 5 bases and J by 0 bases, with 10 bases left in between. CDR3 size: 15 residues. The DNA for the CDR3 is TGTGCCAGCAGCCCCCCCGGGGCGAACACCGGGGAGCTGTTTTTT. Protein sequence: CASSPPGANTGELFF.

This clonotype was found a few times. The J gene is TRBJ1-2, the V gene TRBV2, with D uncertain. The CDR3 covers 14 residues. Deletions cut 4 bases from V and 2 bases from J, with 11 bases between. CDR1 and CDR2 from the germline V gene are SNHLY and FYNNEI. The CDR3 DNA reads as TGTGCCAGCAGTGCGGGTGTTGGAAACTATGGCTACACCTTC. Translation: CASSAGVGNYGYTF.

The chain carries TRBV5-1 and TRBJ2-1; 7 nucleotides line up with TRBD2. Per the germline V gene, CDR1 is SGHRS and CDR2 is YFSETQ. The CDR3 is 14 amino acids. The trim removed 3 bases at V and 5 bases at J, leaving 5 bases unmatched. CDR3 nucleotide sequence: TGCGCCAGCAGCTCGGGGGGAAATGACAATGAGCAGTTCTTC. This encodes CASSSGGNDNEQFF.

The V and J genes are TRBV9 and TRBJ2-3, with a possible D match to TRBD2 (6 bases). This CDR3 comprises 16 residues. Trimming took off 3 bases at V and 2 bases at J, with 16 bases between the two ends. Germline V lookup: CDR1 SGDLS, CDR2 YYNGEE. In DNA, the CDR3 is TGTGCCAGCAGCGATGTAGCGGACTTTTCCACAGATACGCAGTATTTT. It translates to CASSDVADFSTDTQYF.

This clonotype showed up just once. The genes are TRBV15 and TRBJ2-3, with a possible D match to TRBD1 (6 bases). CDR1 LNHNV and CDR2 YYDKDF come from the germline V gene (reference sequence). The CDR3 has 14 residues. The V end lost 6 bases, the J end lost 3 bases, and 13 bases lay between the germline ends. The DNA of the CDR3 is TGTGCCACCAGTTATCAGCAGGGGACAGATACGCAGTATTTT. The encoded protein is CATSYQQGTDTQYF. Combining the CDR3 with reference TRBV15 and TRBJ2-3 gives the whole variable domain DAMVIQNPRYQVTQFGKPVTLSCSQTLNHNVMYWYQQKSSQAPKLLFHYYDKDFNNEADTPDNFQSRRPNTSFCFLDIRSPGLGDTAMYLCATSYQQGTDTQYFGPGTRLTVL.

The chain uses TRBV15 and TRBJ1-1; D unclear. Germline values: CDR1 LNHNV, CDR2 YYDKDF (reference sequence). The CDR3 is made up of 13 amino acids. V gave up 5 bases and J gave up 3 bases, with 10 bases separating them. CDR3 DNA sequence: TGTGCCACCAGCGGGTTCATGGACACTGAAGCTTTCTTT. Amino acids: CATSGFMDTEAFF.

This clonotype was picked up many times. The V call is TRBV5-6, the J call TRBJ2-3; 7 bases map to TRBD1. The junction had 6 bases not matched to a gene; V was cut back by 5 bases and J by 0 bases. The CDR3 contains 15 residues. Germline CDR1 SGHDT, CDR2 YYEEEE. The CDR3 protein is CASRRRGPSTDTQYF. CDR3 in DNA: TGTGCCAGCAGACGTAGGGGGCCTAGCACAGATACGCAGTATTTT.

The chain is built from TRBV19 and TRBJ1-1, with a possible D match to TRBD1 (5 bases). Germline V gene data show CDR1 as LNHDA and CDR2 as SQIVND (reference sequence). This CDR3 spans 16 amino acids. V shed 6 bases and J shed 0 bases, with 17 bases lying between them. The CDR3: CASSAWRGEVNTEAFF. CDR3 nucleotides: TGTGCCAGTAGCGCCTGGCGGGGGGAGGTGAACACTGAAGCTTTCTTT.

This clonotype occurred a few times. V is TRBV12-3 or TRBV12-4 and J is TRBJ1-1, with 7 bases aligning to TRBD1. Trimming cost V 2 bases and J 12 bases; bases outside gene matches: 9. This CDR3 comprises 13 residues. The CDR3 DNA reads TGTGCCAGCAGTTTACCTGGACAGGTCGGGACTTTCTTT. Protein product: CASSLPGQVGTFF.

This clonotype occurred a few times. In DNA, the CDR3 is TGTGCCAGCAGTTTCCGCAAGGCTTACAGAAATGAGCAGTTCTTC. As protein: CASSFRKAYRNEQFF. The chain joins TRBV27 to TRBJ2-1; no firm D call. V was shortened by 3 bases and J by 7 bases, with 16 bases between the two germline ends. The germline CDR1 and CDR2 sequences are MNHEY and SMNVEV (reference sequence). The CDR3 extends over 15 amino acids.

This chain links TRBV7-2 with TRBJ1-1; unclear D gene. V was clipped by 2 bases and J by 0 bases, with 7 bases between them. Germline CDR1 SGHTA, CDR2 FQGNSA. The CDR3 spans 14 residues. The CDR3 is CASSLSHMNTEAFF. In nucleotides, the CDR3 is TGTGCCAGCAGCTTAAGCCACATGAACACTGAAGCTTTCTTT.

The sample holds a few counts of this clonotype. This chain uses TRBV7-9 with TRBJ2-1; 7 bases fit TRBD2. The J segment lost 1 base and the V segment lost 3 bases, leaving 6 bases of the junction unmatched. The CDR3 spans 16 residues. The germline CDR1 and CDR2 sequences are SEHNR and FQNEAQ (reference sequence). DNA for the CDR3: TGTGCCAGCAGCTTGATGTGGGAGGGGTCCTACAATGAGCAGTTCTTC. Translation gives CASSLMWEGSYNEQFF.

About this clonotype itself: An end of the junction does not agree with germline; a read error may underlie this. This CDR3 is CASSPGLAGGTLTDKQYF. The DNA for the CDR3 is TGTGCCAGCAGCCCCGGACTAGCGGGGGGGACCCTCACAGATAAGCAGTATTTT. This chain connects TRBV14 to TRBJ2-3; 15 bases are a match to TRBD2. CDR1 is SGHDN, CDR2 FVKESK, per germline. The CDR3 loop spans 18 amino acids.

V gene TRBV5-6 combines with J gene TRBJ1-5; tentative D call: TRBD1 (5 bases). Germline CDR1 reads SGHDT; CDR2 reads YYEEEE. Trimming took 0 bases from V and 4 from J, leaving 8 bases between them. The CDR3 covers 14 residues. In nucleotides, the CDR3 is TGTGCCAGCAGCTTGGTAGGGGTAAATCAGCCCCAGCATTTT. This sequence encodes CASSLVGVNQPQHF. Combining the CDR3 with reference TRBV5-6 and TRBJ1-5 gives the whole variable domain DAGVTQSPTHLIKTRGQQVTLRCSPKSGHDTVSWYQQALGQGPQFIFQYYEEEERQRGNFPDRFSGHQFPNYSSELNVNALLLGDSALYLCASSLVGVNQPQHFGDGTRLSIL.

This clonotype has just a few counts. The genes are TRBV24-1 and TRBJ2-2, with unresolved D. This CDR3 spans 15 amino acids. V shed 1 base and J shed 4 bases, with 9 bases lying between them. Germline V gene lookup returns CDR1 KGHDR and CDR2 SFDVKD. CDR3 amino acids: CATSDLGGTTGELFF. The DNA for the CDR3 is TGTGCCACCAGTGATTTAGGTGGAACCACCGGGGAGCTGTTTTTT.

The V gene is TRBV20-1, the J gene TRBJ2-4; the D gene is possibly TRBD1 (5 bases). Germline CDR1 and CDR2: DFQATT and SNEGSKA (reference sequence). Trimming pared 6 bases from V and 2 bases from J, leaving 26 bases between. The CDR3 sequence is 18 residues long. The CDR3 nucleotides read TGCAGTGCCGCCTGGGTTTTTGGTGGGAAGGGGACCAAAAACATTCAGTACTTC. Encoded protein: CSAAWVFGGKGTKNIQYF.

For the CDR3, the DNA is TGTGCCAGCAGCTTAGATCGGGAGCGCCAGCAGTACTTC. Translated: CASSLDRERQQYF. This chain uses TRBV11-3 with TRBJ2-7, with a weak D call TRBD2 (6 bases). The germline CDR1 and CDR2 sequences are SGHNT and YENEEA. V was clipped by 0 bases and J by 8 bases, with 11 bases between them. The CDR3 runs 13 residues. Drawing the rest from reference TRBV11-3 and TRBJ2-7, the complete variable domain is EAGVVQSPRYKIIEKKQPVAFWCNPISGHNTLYWYLQNLGQGPELLIRYENEEAVDDSQLPKDRFSAERLKGVDSTLKIQPAELGDSAVYLCASSLDRERQQYFGPGTRLTVT.

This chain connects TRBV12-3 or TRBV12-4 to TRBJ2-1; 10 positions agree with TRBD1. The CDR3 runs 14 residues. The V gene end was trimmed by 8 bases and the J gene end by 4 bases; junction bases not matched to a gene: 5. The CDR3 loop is CASWGTGVYNEQFF. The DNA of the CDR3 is TGTGCCAGCTGGGGGACAGGGGTTTACAATGAGCAGTTCTTC.

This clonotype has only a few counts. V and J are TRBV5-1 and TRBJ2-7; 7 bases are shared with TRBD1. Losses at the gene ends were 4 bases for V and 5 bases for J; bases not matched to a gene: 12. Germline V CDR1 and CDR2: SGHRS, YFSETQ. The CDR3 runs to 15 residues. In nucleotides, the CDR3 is TGCGCCAGCAGCCCGGCAACGCAGGGGGATAACGAGCAGTACTTC. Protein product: CASSPATQGDNEQYF.

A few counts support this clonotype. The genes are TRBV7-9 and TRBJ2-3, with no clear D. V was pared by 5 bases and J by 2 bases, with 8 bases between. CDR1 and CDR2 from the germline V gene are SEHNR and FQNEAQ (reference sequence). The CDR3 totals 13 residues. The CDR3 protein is CASSAHHTDTQYF. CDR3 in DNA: TGTGCCAGCAGCGCCCACCACACAGATACGCAGTATTTT. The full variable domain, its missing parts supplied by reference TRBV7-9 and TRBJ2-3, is DTGVSQNPRHKITKRGQNVTFRCDPISEHNRLYWYRQTLGQGPEFLTYFQNEAQLEKSRLLSDRFSAERPKGSFSTLEIQRTEQGDSAMYLCASSAHHTDTQYFGPGTRLTVL.

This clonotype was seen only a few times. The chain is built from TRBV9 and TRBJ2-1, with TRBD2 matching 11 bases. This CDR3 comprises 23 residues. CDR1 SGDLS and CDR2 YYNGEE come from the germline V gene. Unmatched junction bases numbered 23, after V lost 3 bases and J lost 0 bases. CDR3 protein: CASSDRDRVKTSGARGSYNEQFF. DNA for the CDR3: TGTGCCAGCAGCGACCGGGACAGGGTTAAGACTAGCGGGGCCAGGGGCTCCTACAATGAGCAGTTCTTC.

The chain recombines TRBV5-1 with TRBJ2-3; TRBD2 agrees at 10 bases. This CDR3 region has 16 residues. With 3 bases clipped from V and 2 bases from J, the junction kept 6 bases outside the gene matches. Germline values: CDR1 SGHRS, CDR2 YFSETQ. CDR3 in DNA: TGCGCCAGCAGCTCAATAGCGGGGGGCAACACAGATACGCAGTATTTT. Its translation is CASSSIAGGNTDTQYF. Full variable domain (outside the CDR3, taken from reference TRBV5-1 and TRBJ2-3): KAGVTQTPRYLIKTRGQQVTLSCSPISGHRSVSWYQQTPGQGLQFLFEYFSETQRNKGNFPGRFSGRQFSNSRSEMNVSTLELGDSALYLCASSSIAGGNTDTQYFGPGTRLTVL.

Here the CDR3 DNA reads TGTGCCAGCAGCCCCCAAGGGGGCTGGGGTGAGCAGTTCTTC. Translating it yields CASSPQGGWGEQFF. The rearrangement uses TRBV6-5 and TRBJ2-1, with 7 bases fitting TRBD1. This CDR3 has 14 amino acids. With V trimmed by 6 bases and J by 9 bases, 11 bases remained unmatched. In germline, CDR1 is MNHEY, CDR2 SVGAGI.

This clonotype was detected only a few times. The CDR3 region has the DNA TGTGCCAGCAGCTTGAATCTAGCGGGAGGCCAGGCGAACAATGAGCAGTTCTTC. Its translation is CASSLNLAGGQANNEQFF. The chain combines TRBV5-6 with TRBJ2-1; 11 positions agree with TRBD2. CDR1 SGHDT and CDR2 YYEEEE come from the germline V gene. V shed 1 base, J shed 5 bases, and the junction held 11 bases outside the gene matches. This CDR3 comprises 18 residues.

The CDR3 spells CSAGTSGRAWYF. The CDR3 bases are TGCAGCGCCGGGACTAGCGGGAGGGCTTGGTATTTT. The chain is built from TRBV29-1 and TRBJ2-3; TRBD2 matches 16 bases. V shed 7 bases and J 14 bases; nucleotides not matched to a gene: 6. CDR1 and CDR2 (germline): SQVTM, ANQGSEA. This CDR3 spans 12 amino acids.

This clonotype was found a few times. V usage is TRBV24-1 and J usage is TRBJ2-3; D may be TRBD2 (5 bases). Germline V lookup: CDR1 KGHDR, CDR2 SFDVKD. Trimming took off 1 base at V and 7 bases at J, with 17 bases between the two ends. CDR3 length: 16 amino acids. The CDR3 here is CATSDFTEIRGNTQYF. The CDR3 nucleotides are TGTGCCACCAGTGATTTCACTGAGATTCGGGGAAATACGCAGTATTTT.

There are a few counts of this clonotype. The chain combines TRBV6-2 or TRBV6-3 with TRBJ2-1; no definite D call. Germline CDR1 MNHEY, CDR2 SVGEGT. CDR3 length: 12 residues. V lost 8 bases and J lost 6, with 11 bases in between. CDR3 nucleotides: TGTGCCAGCGGGCGATGGGGCAATGAGCAGTTCTTC. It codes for CASGRWGNEQFF.

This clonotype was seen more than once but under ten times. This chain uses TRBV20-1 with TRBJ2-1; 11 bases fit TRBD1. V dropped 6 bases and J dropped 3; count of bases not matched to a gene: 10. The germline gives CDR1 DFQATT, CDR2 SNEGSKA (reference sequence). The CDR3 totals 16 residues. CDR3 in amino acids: CSARVGQGVGYNEQFF. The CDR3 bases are TGCAGTGCCCGAGTGGGACAGGGGGTCGGCTACAATGAGCAGTTCTTC.

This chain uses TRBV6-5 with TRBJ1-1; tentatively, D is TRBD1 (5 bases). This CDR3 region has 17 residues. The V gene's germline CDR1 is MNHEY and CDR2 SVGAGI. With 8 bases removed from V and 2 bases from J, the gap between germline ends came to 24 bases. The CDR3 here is CASRLGGTPRANTEAFF. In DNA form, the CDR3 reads TGTGCCAGCCGATTAGGAGGGACCCCCAGAGCAAACACTGAAGCTTTCTTT.

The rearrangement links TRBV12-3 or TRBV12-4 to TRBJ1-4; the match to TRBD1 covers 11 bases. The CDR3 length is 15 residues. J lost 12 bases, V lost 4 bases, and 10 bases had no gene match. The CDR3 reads CASSSIGQGAWELFF. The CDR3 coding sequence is TGTGCCAGCAGTTCGATCGGACAGGGGGCATGGGAACTGTTTTTT.